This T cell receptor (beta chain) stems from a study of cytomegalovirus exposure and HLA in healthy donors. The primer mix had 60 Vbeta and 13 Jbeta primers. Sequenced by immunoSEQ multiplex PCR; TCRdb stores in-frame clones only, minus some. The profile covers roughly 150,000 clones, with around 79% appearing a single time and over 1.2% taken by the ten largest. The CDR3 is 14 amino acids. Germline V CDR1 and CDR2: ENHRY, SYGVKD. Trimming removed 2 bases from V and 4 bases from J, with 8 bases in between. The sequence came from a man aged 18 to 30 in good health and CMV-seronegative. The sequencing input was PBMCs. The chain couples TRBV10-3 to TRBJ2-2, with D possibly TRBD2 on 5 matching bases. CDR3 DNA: TGTGCCATCAGTGAGCCCAGCGGCACCGGGGAGCTGTTTTTT. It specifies CAISEPSGTGELFF.